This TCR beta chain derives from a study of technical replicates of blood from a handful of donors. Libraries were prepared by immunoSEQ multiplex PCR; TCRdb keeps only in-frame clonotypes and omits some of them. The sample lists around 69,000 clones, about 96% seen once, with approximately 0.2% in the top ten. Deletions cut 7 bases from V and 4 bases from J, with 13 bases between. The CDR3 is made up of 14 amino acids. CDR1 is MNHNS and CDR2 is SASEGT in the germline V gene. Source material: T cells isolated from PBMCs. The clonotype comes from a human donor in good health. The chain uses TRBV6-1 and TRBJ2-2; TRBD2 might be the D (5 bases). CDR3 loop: CASKLVRGTGELFF. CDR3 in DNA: TGTGCCAGCAAACTAGTACGAGGCACCGGGGAGCTGTTTTTT.